The rows below give T cell receptor beta chains drawn from one sample of a study of cytomegalovirus exposure and HLA in healthy donors. The assay was immunoSEQ multiplex PCR, and TCRdb's table has in-frame clones only and misses some. The sample has 200,000 or so clones; 75% to 90% are singletons. Source material: PBMCs. All receptors derive from a woman under 30 in good health and CMV-seronegative. The CDR3 runs from the conserved cysteine through the conserved F or W. Fields, in order: V gene, CDR3 protein.

V gene: TRBV5-6
CDR3 protein: CASSFGTGGPPLHF

V gene: TRBV5-6
CDR3 protein: CASRPGQGPYGYTF

V gene: TRBV5-1
CDR3 protein: CASSFSGVEQYF

V gene: TRBV29-1
CDR3 protein: CSATPGQYTGELFF

V gene: TRBV5-4
CDR3 protein: CASSAGGTVQRTTGEQFF

V gene: TRBV28
CDR3 protein: CASSWPGGRQPQHF

V gene: TRBV7-9
CDR3 protein: CASSFLSGEKLFF

V gene: TRBV29-1
CDR3 protein: CSVRGGTNHSTDTQYF

V gene: TRBV7-9
CDR3 protein: CAINRGPEQYF

V gene: TRBV19
CDR3 protein: CASSNRDYEQYF

V gene: TRBV5-6
CDR3 protein: CASSLAGQKETQYF

V gene: TRBV18
CDR3 protein: CASSTGGRDRGMRFSYEQYF

V gene: TRBV6-6
CDR3 protein: CASSPGGDNYGYTF

V gene: TRBV5-8
CDR3 protein: CASRGQGTYSNQPQHF

V gene: TRBV13
CDR3 protein: CASSYRNYNYGYTF

V gene: TRBV18
CDR3 protein: CASSPPGGYEQYF

V gene: TRBV19
CDR3 protein: CASSPGQGYGYTF

V gene: TRBV10-2
CDR3 protein: CASTPRDSGANTEAFF

V gene: TRBV5-6
CDR3 protein: CASSRDRAYEQYF

V gene: TRBV30
CDR3 protein: CAWMKAGVNTGELFF

V gene: TRBV27
CDR3 protein: CASSLTGGEYTEAFF

V gene: TRBV7-9
CDR3 protein: CASSLTGVLSGTFYGYTF

V gene: TRBV9
CDR3 protein: CASSGEGGRNEQFF

V gene: TRBV19
CDR3 protein: CASSNGGPSTDTQYF

V gene: TRBV14
CDR3 protein: CASSQGNYNEQFF

V gene: TRBV5-1
CDR3 protein: CASSLGTGGPYEQYF

V gene: TRBV7-9
CDR3 protein: CASSLPSSSGNEKLFF

V gene: TRBV2
CDR3 protein: CAHTPRGKYEAFF

V gene: TRBV10-3
CDR3 protein: CAISESTGGLGYTF

V gene: TRBV15
CDR3 protein: CATSPQTGGNYGYTF

V gene: TRBV27
CDR3 protein: CASSLILDLGTDTQYF

V gene: TRBV5-1
CDR3 protein: CASSSWTGISSYNEQFF

V gene: TRBV5-1
CDR3 protein: CASSLAGGGTGELFF

V gene: TRBV7-3
CDR3 protein: CASSPMKRSSGSLETQYF

V gene: TRBV7-9
CDR3 protein: CASAGNEQYF

V gene: TRBV19
CDR3 protein: CASSIEGENTEAFF

V gene: TRBV5-1
CDR3 protein: CASSLVEGAHYNEQFF

V gene: TRBV7-3
CDR3 protein: CASGSGQGSYGYTF